This TCR beta chain was retrieved from a study of T-cell reconstitution after alpha-beta-depleted transplantation in children. Study observations and caveats: T-cell numbers and diversity, one year after transplant, stemmed largely from T cells that were newly produced. Several hundred graft clones that had expanded were reportedly the source of alpha-beta T cells about two months after transplant. Surviving thymic progenitors and recipient T cells were the source of high TCRbeta diversity at day 60 in some patients.

The library targeted TCRbeta and was prepared with unique molecular identifiers. TCRdb passed the PCR reads through MiXCR, listing each CDR3 protein once. The data contain 490,000 or so distinct CDR3 sequences, approximately 10% of them singletons. This clonotype was seen at least ten times. The antigen remains unidentified. The germline V gene encodes CDR1 SGHAT and CDR2 FQNNGV. CDR3 size: 15 residues. V shed 2 bases and J 6 bases; nucleotides not matched to a gene: 2. The genes are TRBV11-2 and TRBJ2-2; TRBD2 aligns across 11 bases. The TCR was taken from a child under 10 years old with inherited bone marrow failure, due to receive a stem cell transplant. Sequencing was performed on PBMCs, taken before TCRalphabeta/CD19-depleted stem cell transplant. CDR3 amino acids: CASSLLAGGAGELFF. In nucleotides, the CDR3 is TGTGCCAGCAGCTTACTAGCGGGAGGTGCCGGGGAGCTGTTTTTT.